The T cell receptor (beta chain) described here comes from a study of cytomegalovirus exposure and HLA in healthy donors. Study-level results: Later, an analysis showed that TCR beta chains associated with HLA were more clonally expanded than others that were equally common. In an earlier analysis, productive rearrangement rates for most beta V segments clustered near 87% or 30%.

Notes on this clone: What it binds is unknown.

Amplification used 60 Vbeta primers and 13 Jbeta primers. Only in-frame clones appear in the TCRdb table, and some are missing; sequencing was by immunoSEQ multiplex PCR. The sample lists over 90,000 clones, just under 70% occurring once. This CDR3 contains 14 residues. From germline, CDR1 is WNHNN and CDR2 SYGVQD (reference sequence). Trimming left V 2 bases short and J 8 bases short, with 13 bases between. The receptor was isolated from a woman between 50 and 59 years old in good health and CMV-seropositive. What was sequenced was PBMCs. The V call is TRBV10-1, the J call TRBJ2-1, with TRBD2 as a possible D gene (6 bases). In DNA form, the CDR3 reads TGCGCCAGCAGTGAGGGACGGGAGATTGATGAGCAGTTCTTC. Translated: CASSEGREIDEQFF.